Following are 25 T cell receptor beta chains from one sample sequenced in a study of Ad26.COV2.S vaccination and SARS-CoV-2 variants. Treatment reported: some 19 received Ad26.COV2.S at low or high dose, single or two shots; 5 received placebo; per-sample allocation not given. The study sampled participants on day 63 after the first vaccine or placebo injection. Profiled with immunoSEQ multiplex PCR; TCRdb holds only in-frame clones, not every one. The sample has 300,000 to 400,000 clones, approximately 87% seen once. The input for sequencing was peripheral blood, taken in a trial of Ad26.COV2.S vaccine versus placebo. Source of these receptors: a person aged 18-65 years who received the Ad26.COV2.S COVID-19 vaccine or a placebo.

The gene calls are TRBV15 and TRBJ1-2, with D tentatively TRBD1 (5 bases). Trimming took 3 bases from V and 1 from J, leaving 15 bases between them. The CDR3 extends over 16 amino acids. Germline V gene sequence: CDR1 LNHNV, CDR2 YYDKDF (reference sequence). The CDR3 nucleotides read TGTGCCACCAGCAGGCAGGAGGGGCTTGGTAACTATGGCTACACCTTC. Its translation is CATSRQEGLGNYGYTF.

The genes are TRBV27 and TRBJ1-1, with 8 bases lining up with TRBD1. The V and J ends lost 6 bases and 1 base, in that order; junction bases with no gene match: 4. The V gene's germline CDR1 is MNHEY and CDR2 SMNVEV (reference sequence). The CDR3 has 14 amino acids. The CDR3 here is CASRLDRANTEAFF. The CDR3 nucleotides are TGTGCCAGCAGATTGGACAGGGCGAACACTGAAGCTTTCTTT.

The V and J genes are TRBV6-5 and TRBJ1-2; 9 bases line up with TRBD1. The germline V gene encodes CDR1 MNHEY and CDR2 SVGAGI. The CDR3 has 14 amino acids. Losses at the gene ends were 2 bases for V and 7 bases for J; bases not matched to a gene: 5. This CDR3 is CASSYTGTGPGYTF. CDR3 nucleotide sequence: TGTGCCAGCAGTTACACCGGGACAGGGCCTGGCTACACCTTC.

The chain combines TRBV6-2 or TRBV6-3 with TRBJ2-1, with 8 nucleotides matching TRBD2. The germline gives CDR1 MNHEY, CDR2 SVGEGT. J was trimmed by 1 base and V by 6 bases; bases with no gene match: 5. The CDR3 covers 15 residues. In DNA form, the CDR3 reads TGTGCCAGCAGCGACCCTAGCGGGTCCTACAATGAGCAGTTCTTC. Amino acid sequence: CASSDPSGSYNEQFF.

The chain links TRBV6-2 or TRBV6-3 to TRBJ1-4; no reliable D call. CDR1 and CDR2 from the germline V gene are MNHEY and SVGEGT. This CDR3 is 15 amino acids long. Trimming removed 5 bases from V and 5 bases from J, with 15 bases in between. The CDR3 protein is CASSGPGLGNEKLFF. Written as DNA, the CDR3 is TGTGCCAGCAGTGGACCGGGCCTGGGAAATGAAAAACTGTTTTTT.

The rearrangement joins TRBV5-6 to TRBJ1-2, with 9 bases aligning to TRBD1. Germline lookup yields CDR1 SGHDT and CDR2 YYEEEE. V lost 4 bases to trimming and J lost 3 bases; unmatched junction nucleotides: 7. CDR3 length: 15 amino acids. The CDR3 reads CASSNTGGPDYGYTF. In DNA form, the CDR3 reads TGTGCCAGCAGCAACACAGGGGGCCCGGACTATGGCTACACCTTC.

The V call is TRBV29-1, the J call TRBJ1-1; D call uncertain. This CDR3 has 14 amino acids. The V and J ends lost 3 bases and 4 bases respectively, with 15 bases between them. CDR1 and CDR2 (germline): SQVTM, ANQGSEA. The CDR3 sequence is CSVEPPQSGTEAFF. The CDR3 DNA reads as TGCAGCGTTGAGCCGCCCCAATCCGGCACTGAAGCTTTCTTT.

The chain links TRBV7-9 to TRBJ2-1, with D uncertain. Germline-derived CDR1 and CDR2 are SEHNR and FQNEAQ (reference sequence). With 5 bases removed from V and 4 bases from J, the gap between germline ends came to 9 bases. The CDR3 loop spans 13 amino acids. The CDR3 reads CASSPDHYNEQFF. The CDR3 bases are TGTGCCAGCAGCCCTGACCATTACAATGAGCAGTTCTTC.

The chain carries TRBV5-1 and TRBJ2-5; 10 bases match TRBD2. The CDR3 covers 16 residues. The germline V gene has CDR1 SGHRS and CDR2 YFSETQ. J was trimmed by 4 bases and V by 2 bases; bases with no gene match: 8. CDR3 amino acids: CASSFQLLAGRETQYF. CDR3 DNA: TGCGCCAGCAGCTTTCAATTACTAGCGGGGAGAGAGACCCAGTACTTC.

This chain uses TRBV14 with TRBJ2-1; tentatively, D is TRBD1 (5 bases). The germline gives CDR1 SGHDN, CDR2 FVKESK. V lost 3 bases and J 4 bases, leaving 19 bases between the germline ends. The CDR3 has 17 residues. This CDR3 is CASSQGPTAFLYNEQFF. CDR3 bases: TGTGCCAGCAGCCAGGGTCCGACAGCCTTCTTGTACAATGAGCAGTTCTTC.

This clone was seen only a few times. The chain couples TRBV5-8 to TRBJ1-5; tentatively, D is TRBD1 (6 bases). Germline loops: CDR1 SGHTS, CDR2 YDEGEE. V lost 7 bases, J lost 5 bases, and 13 bases lay in between. The CDR3 is 13 amino acids. Written as DNA, the CDR3 is TGTGCCAGCCTCACAGGGCTCCATCAGCCCCAGCATTTT. It specifies CASLTGLHQPQHF.

In its sample, this clone was seen once. V usage is TRBV6-6 and J usage is TRBJ2-2; D perhaps matches TRBD2 (5 bases). V was shortened by 6 bases and J by 5 bases, with 13 bases between the two germline ends. Germline-derived CDR1 and CDR2 are MNHNY and SVGAGI (reference sequence). This CDR3 contains 14 residues. The CDR3 sequence: CASSFRRETGELFF. DNA for the CDR3: TGTGCCAGCAGCTTCAGAAGGGAGACCGGGGAGCTGTTTTTT.

The V call is TRBV11-2, the J call TRBJ1-1, with D hard to call. V was pared by 5 bases and J by 7 bases, with 17 bases between. The CDR3 length is 14 residues. CDR1 SGHAT and CDR2 FQNNGV come from the germline V gene. The CDR3 bases are TGTGCCAGCAGCCTCCCGACTCCGGGCCTTGAAGCTTTCTTT. Residues: CASSLPTPGLEAFF.

This chain connects TRBV3-1 (or the pseudogene TRBV3-2) to TRBJ2-7, with 15 positions matching TRBD2. Losses at the gene ends were 2 bases for V and 3 bases for J; bases not matched to a gene: 17. Germline values: CDR1 LGHDT, CDR2 YNNKEL (reference sequence). CDR3 size: 21 residues. In nucleotides, the CDR3 is TGTGCCAGCAGCCAAAATCAGGCGACCGGGACTAGCGGGGGGCCCTACTACGAGCAGTACTTC. Encoded protein: CASSQNQATGTSGGPYYEQYF.

CDR3 coding DNA: TGTGCCAGCAGCTTAGAGGGTGTAAACACCATATATTTT. It specifies CASSLEGVNTIYF. The chain joins TRBV11-2 to TRBJ1-3; D not resolved. This CDR3 comprises 13 residues. Deletions cut 0 bases from V and 6 bases from J, with 6 bases between. Germline V gives CDR1 SGHAT, CDR2 FQNNGV.

This chain links TRBV20-1 with TRBJ2-1; 8 bases are shared with TRBD2. CDR1 and CDR2 (germline): DFQATT, SNEGSKA (reference sequence). The CDR3 totals 19 residues. V was pared by 3 bases and J by 0 bases, with 16 bases of the junction left unmatched. This chain's CDR3 is CSASIPSGSPLTSYNEQFF. The DNA for the CDR3 is TGCAGTGCTAGTATACCTAGCGGGTCCCCCTTAACCTCCTACAATGAGCAGTTCTTC.

The chain links TRBV4-2 to TRBJ1-4, with D perhaps TRBD1 (6 bases). Trimming took 7 bases from V and 8 from J, leaving 23 bases between them. The CDR3 sequence is 16 residues long. Germline V gene data show CDR1 as LGHNA and CDR2 as YNFKEQ. Written as DNA, the CDR3 is TGTGCCAGCACCACAAGCTTTGGGCAGGGGAGGGAAAAACTGTTTTTT. Protein product: CASTTSFGQGREKLFF.

This clone was counted once. This chain uses TRBV19 with TRBJ1-4, with D perhaps matching TRBD1 (5 bases). V lost 6 bases and J 6 bases, leaving 11 bases between the germline ends. The V gene's germline CDR1 is LNHDA and CDR2 SQIVND (reference sequence). This CDR3 comprises 13 residues. CDR3 bases: TGTGCCAGTAGCGGGCAGGGCGATGAAAAACTGTTTTTT. This translates into CASSGQGDEKLFF.

V usage is TRBV5-1 and J usage is TRBJ2-3; 7 nucleotides agree with TRBD1. In germline, CDR1 is SGHRS, CDR2 YFSETQ. V was pared by 4 bases and J by 6 bases, with 11 bases of the junction left unmatched. The CDR3 spans 15 residues. The CDR3 region is CASSLGQPGGDTQYF. The CDR3 nucleotides are TGCGCCAGCAGCCTGGGACAGCCAGGAGGCGATACGCAGTATTTT. Together with reference TRBV5-1 and TRBJ2-3, the CDR3 gives the full variable domain: KAGVTQTPRYLIKTRGQQVTLSCSPISGHRSVSWYQQTPGQGLQFLFEYFSETQRNKGNFPGRFSGRQFSNSRSEMNVSTLELGDSALYLCASSLGQPGGDTQYFGPGTRLTVL.

The chain recombines TRBV11-2 with TRBJ1-1, with 10 bases matching TRBD1. Germline V lookup: CDR1 SGHAT, CDR2 FQNNGV. CDR3 length: 16 residues. Trimming cost V 4 bases and J 2 bases; bases outside gene matches: 7. The CDR3 region is CASSSPTGGQNTEAFF. In DNA, the CDR3 is TGTGCCAGCAGCTCTCCGACAGGGGGCCAAAACACTGAAGCTTTCTTT.

The chain uses TRBV19 and TRBJ1-5, with D hard to call. Trimming removed 7 bases from V and 4 bases from J, with 8 bases in between. Germline CDR1 and CDR2: LNHDA and SQIVND (reference sequence). This CDR3 spans 12 amino acids. In nucleotides, the CDR3 is TGTGCCAGTAAACGGGGTAATCAGCCCCAGCATTTT. Amino acid sequence: CASKRGNQPQHF. Filled out from reference TRBV19 and TRBJ1-5, the complete variable domain reads DGGITQSPKYLFRKEGQNVTLSCEQNLNHDAMYWYRQDPGQGLRLIYYSQIVNDFQKGDIAEGYSVSREKKESFPLTVTSAQKNPTAFYLCASKRGNQPQHFGDGTRLSIL.

The chain carries TRBV5-6 and TRBJ1-5; D not certain. The V gene lost 4 bases and the J gene lost 5 bases, with 13 bases spanning the gap. The CDR3 runs 14 residues. Germline V lookup: CDR1 SGHDT, CDR2 YYEEEE. Here the CDR3 reads CASSPKGGHQPQHF. CDR3 sequence (DNA): TGTGCCAGCAGCCCGAAAGGAGGACATCAGCCCCAGCATTTT. Complete variable domain (other parts from reference TRBV5-6 and TRBJ1-5): DAGVTQSPTHLIKTRGQQVTLRCSPKSGHDTVSWYQQALGQGPQFIFQYYEEEERQRGNFPDRFSGHQFPNYSSELNVNALLLGDSALYLCASSPKGGHQPQHFGDGTRLSIL.

This clone appeared a single time. The chain's CDR3 is CAVQPGQGQFSGTGELFF. The CDR3 DNA is TGTGCCGTCCAACCGGGACAGGGTCAGTTTTCGGGTACCGGGGAGCTGTTTTTT. The rearrangement uses TRBV7-9 and TRBJ2-2; 9 nucleotides align to TRBD1. From germline, CDR1 is SEHNR and CDR2 FQNEAQ (reference sequence). Germline trimming cut 11 bases from V and 5 bases from J; bases unmatched to any gene: 21. This CDR3 is 18 amino acids long.

V is TRBV4-3 and J is TRBJ1-2; no firm D call. V was shortened by 0 bases and J by 4 bases, with 15 bases between the two germline ends. The germline V gene encodes CDR1 LGHNA and CDR2 YSLEER. CDR3 length equals 16 residues. CDR3 nucleotide sequence: TGCGCCAGCAGCCAAGAGGTCGAGGGATCGGGCTATGGCTACACCTTC. Translation gives CASSQEVEGSGYGYTF.

This chain connects TRBV2 to TRBJ2-6, with D perhaps TRBD1 (5 bases). The germline gives CDR1 SNHLY, CDR2 FYNNEI. Trimming removed 4 bases from V and 4 bases from J, with 23 bases in between. The CDR3 spans 19 residues. CDR3 in amino acids: CASSVWSVGQSSGANVLTF. The DNA of the CDR3 is TGTGCCAGCAGTGTCTGGTCGGTGGGGCAGTCCTCGGGGGCCAACGTCCTGACTTTC.